A selection of T cell receptor beta chains follows, all from one sample in a study of OX40 agonist ivuxolimab in advanced cancers. Method: immunoSEQ multiplex PCR; TCRdb's copy keeps in-frame clones and lacks some. The sample contains approximately 60,000 clones, almost 95% of which appear only once. Sequenced material: CD4+ or CD8+ T cells sorted from blood, taken in a trial of the OX40 agonist ivuxolimab. Receptors originate from an adult with an advanced solid tumor such as melanoma, head and neck, liver or kidney cancer. Each CDR3 is given with its conserved first and last residue. Each record gives: J gene, D gene, clone size, V gene, CDR3 protein, CDR3 DNA. A D gene is named only where the DNA matches it firmly. For some rows the clone size is stated as once, few or many, or as a class when expanded; others skip it.

J gene: TRBJ2-5
D gene: TRBD2
clone size: -
V gene: TRBV6-5
CDR3 protein: CASSRTSGSRETQYF
CDR3 DNA: TGTGCCAGCAGTCGGACTAGCGGGAGCCGAGAGACCCAGTACTTC

J gene: TRBJ1-1
D gene: -
clone size: -
V gene: TRBV4-2
CDR3 protein: CASSWGRMNTEAFF
CDR3 DNA: TGTGCCAGCAGCTGGGGACGGATGAACACTGAAGCTTTCTTT

J gene: TRBJ2-7
D gene: -
clone size: once
V gene: TRBV6-5
CDR3 protein: CASSGTGPYEQYF
CDR3 DNA: TGTGCCAGCAGTGGGACGGGTCCCTACGAGCAGTACTTC

J gene: TRBJ2-4
D gene: TRBD2
clone size: -
V gene: TRBV19
CDR3 protein: CASSSAGAAGDIQYF
CDR3 DNA: TGTGCCAGTAGTTCAGCGGGAGCTGCAGGGGACATTCAGTACTTC

J gene: TRBJ1-6
D gene: TRBD1
clone size: -
V gene: TRBV7-9
CDR3 protein: CASSHGQEYNSPLHF
CDR3 DNA: TGTGCCAGCAGCCATGGACAGGAGTATAATTCACCCCTCCACTTT

J gene: TRBJ2-5
D gene: -
clone size: -
V gene: TRBV28
CDR3 protein: CASSPPDQSQETQYF
CDR3 DNA: TGTGCCAGCAGTCCCCCGGACCAATCTCAAGAGACCCAGTACTTC

J gene: TRBJ2-7
D gene: TRBD1
clone size: -
V gene: TRBV5-6
CDR3 protein: CASSLASTGLYYEQYF
CDR3 DNA: TGTGCCAGCAGCTTGGCCTCGACAGGGTTATACTACGAGCAGTACTTC

J gene: TRBJ2-3
D gene: TRBD1
clone size: -
V gene: TRBV5-1
CDR3 protein: CASSLNAGGADTQYF
CDR3 DNA: TGCGCCAGCAGCTTGAACGCAGGGGGCGCAGATACGCAGTATTTT

J gene: TRBJ1-1
D gene: -
clone size: -
V gene: TRBV4-3
CDR3 protein: CASSQHGTESAFF
CDR3 DNA: TGCGCCAGCAGCCAACACGGGACGGAGAGCGCATTCTTT

J gene: TRBJ1-2
D gene: -
clone size: -
V gene: TRBV5-1
CDR3 protein: CASSLAEVTNYGYTF
CDR3 DNA: TGCGCCAGCAGCTTGGCCGAGGTGACTAACTATGGCTACACCTTC

J gene: TRBJ1-4
D gene: -
clone size: -
V gene: TRBV4-1
CDR3 protein: CASSLRSSFNEKLFF
CDR3 DNA: TGCGCCAGCAGCCTAAGGTCCAGCTTTAATGAAAAACTGTTTTTT

J gene: TRBJ1-4
D gene: -
clone size: -
V gene: TRBV4-2
CDR3 protein: CASSHYREDHEKLFF
CDR3 DNA: TGTGCCAGCAGCCATTATAGAGAGGACCATGAAAAACTGTTTTTT

J gene: TRBJ2-3
D gene: -
clone size: -
V gene: TRBV9
CDR3 protein: CASSDGGTTDTQYF
CDR3 DNA: TGTGCCAGCAGCGACGGCGGGACCACAGATACGCAGTATTTT

J gene: TRBJ2-1
D gene: -
clone size: -
V gene: TRBV7-2
CDR3 protein: CATQGLAGAYNEQFF
CDR3 DNA: TGTGCCACCCAGGGGTTAGCGGGTGCCTACAATGAGCAGTTCTTC

J gene: TRBJ2-7
D gene: TRBD1
clone size: -
V gene: TRBV7-9
CDR3 protein: CASSHRDRGDYEQYF
CDR3 DNA: TGTGCCAGCAGCCACCGGGACAGGGGGGATTACGAGCAGTACTTC

J gene: TRBJ2-1
D gene: TRBD1
clone size: -
V gene: TRBV28
CDR3 protein: CASSTPLTGVSYNEQFF
CDR3 DNA: TGTGCCAGCAGTACCCCCCTAACAGGGGTCTCCTACAATGAGCAGTTCTTC

J gene: TRBJ2-2
D gene: -
clone size: -
V gene: TRBV27
CDR3 protein: CASRARGLTGELFF
CDR3 DNA: TGTGCCAGCAGGGCCAGGGGTCTCACCGGGGAGCTGTTTTTT

J gene: TRBJ2-7
D gene: TRBD2
clone size: -
V gene: TRBV10-2
CDR3 protein: CASSDPIGTSAYEQYF
CDR3 DNA: TGCGCCAGCAGTGACCCCATAGGGACTAGCGCCTACGAGCAGTACTTC

J gene: TRBJ2-1
D gene: -
clone size: -
V gene: TRBV5-5
CDR3 protein: CASSPGTESDEQFF
CDR3 DNA: TGTGCCAGCAGCCCCGGGACGGAGAGCGATGAGCAGTTCTTC

J gene: TRBJ2-7
D gene: -
clone size: -
V gene: TRBV18
CDR3 protein: CASSRGRNSSYEQYF
CDR3 DNA: TGTGCCAGCTCTAGGGGTCGGAACAGCTCCTACGAGCAGTACTTC

J gene: TRBJ2-7
D gene: TRBD1
clone size: -
V gene: TRBV7-2
CDR3 protein: CASSLGWTGVTYEQYF
CDR3 DNA: TGTGCCAGCAGCTTAGGGTGGACAGGGGTCACCTACGAGCAGTACTTC

J gene: TRBJ2-1
D gene: -
clone size: -
V gene: TRBV5-1
CDR3 protein: CASSFINNEQFF
CDR3 DNA: TGCGCCAGCAGCTTCATAAACAATGAGCAGTTCTTC

J gene: TRBJ1-2
D gene: TRBD1
clone size: -
V gene: TRBV7-9
CDR3 protein: CASSLATGGYGYTF
CDR3 DNA: TGTGCCAGCAGCTTAGCTACAGGGGGCTATGGCTACACCTTC

J gene: TRBJ2-5
D gene: TRBD2
clone size: -
V gene: TRBV7-9
CDR3 protein: CASSFLAGGQETQYF
CDR3 DNA: TGTGCCAGCAGCTTCTTAGCGGGAGGTCAAGAGACCCAGTACTTC

J gene: TRBJ2-5
D gene: TRBD2
clone size: -
V gene: TRBV30
CDR3 protein: CAWSVGLAEGRDQYF
CDR3 DNA: TGTGCCTGGAGTGTGGGACTAGCGGAGGGGAGGGACCAGTACTTC

J gene: TRBJ2-1
D gene: -
clone size: -
V gene: TRBV4-2
CDR3 protein: CASSQEQGYNEQFF
CDR3 DNA: TGTGCCAGCAGCCAAGAGCAGGGCTACAATGAGCAGTTCTTC

J gene: TRBJ2-1
D gene: TRBD2
clone size: -
V gene: TRBV7-2
CDR3 protein: CASSLAKSGKAFEQFF
CDR3 DNA: TGTGCCAGCAGCTTAGCGAAGAGCGGGAAGGCTTTTGAGCAGTTCTTC

J gene: TRBJ1-3
D gene: -
clone size: -
V gene: TRBV21-1
CDR3 protein: CASSNGWEDLHSGNTIYF
CDR3 DNA: TGTGCCAGCAGCAATGGGTGGGAGGATCTCCACTCTGGAAACACCATATATTTT

J gene: TRBJ2-3
D gene: -
clone size: -
V gene: TRBV13
CDR3 protein: CASSPGRRAGTDTQYF
CDR3 DNA: TGTGCCAGCAGCCCGGGGAGGCGTGCCGGCACAGATACGCAGTATTTT

J gene: TRBJ2-7
D gene: -
clone size: once
V gene: TRBV7-9
CDR3 protein: CASSPPLGWDGQYF
CDR3 DNA: TGTGCCAGCAGCCCCCCCCTAGGTTGGGACGGGCAGTACTTC

J gene: TRBJ2-1
D gene: -
clone size: -
V gene: TRBV2
CDR3 protein: CASSEWLEGDEQFF
CDR3 DNA: TGTGCCAGCAGTGAATGGCTAGAGGGAGATGAGCAGTTCTTC

J gene: TRBJ1-1
D gene: TRBD1
clone size: -
V gene: TRBV19
CDR3 protein: CASSETGLNTEAFF
CDR3 DNA: TGTGCCAGTAGTGAGACAGGGCTGAACACTGAAGCTTTCTTT

J gene: TRBJ2-1
D gene: -
clone size: -
V gene: TRBV5-4
CDR3 protein: CAPGGPNEQFF
CDR3 DNA: TGTGCCCCAGGAGGGCCCAATGAGCAGTTCTTC

J gene: TRBJ2-7
D gene: -
clone size: -
V gene: TRBV15
CDR3 protein: CATSRDGSSYEQYF
CDR3 DNA: TGTGCCACCAGCAGAGACGGGAGCTCCTACGAGCAGTACTTC

J gene: TRBJ2-1
D gene: -
clone size: once
V gene: TRBV19
CDR3 protein: CASVNSGNEQFF
CDR3 DNA: TGTGCCAGTGTCAATTCGGGCAATGAGCAGTTCTTC

J gene: TRBJ2-1
D gene: -
clone size: -
V gene: TRBV4-1
CDR3 protein: CASSQEGQTTYEQFF
CDR3 DNA: TGCGCCAGCAGCCAAGAGGGCCAGACGACGTATGAGCAGTTCTTC

J gene: TRBJ1-1
D gene: TRBD1
clone size: once
V gene: TRBV12-5
CDR3 protein: CASGATGGEYTEAFF
CDR3 DNA: TGTGCTAGTGGGGCCACAGGGGGAGAATACACTGAAGCTTTCTTT

J gene: TRBJ2-7
D gene: TRBD1
clone size: -
V gene: TRBV6-6
CDR3 protein: CASSVLGTGVTEQYF
CDR3 DNA: TGTGCCAGCAGTGTTCTCGGGACAGGGGTAACCGAGCAGTACTTC

J gene: TRBJ2-1
D gene: TRBD2
clone size: -
V gene: TRBV7-9
CDR3 protein: CASSPTSGNSYNEQFF
CDR3 DNA: TGTGCCAGCAGCCCGACTAGCGGAAATTCCTACAATGAGCAGTTCTTC

J gene: TRBJ2-7
D gene: -
clone size: once
V gene: TRBV25-1
CDR3 protein: CASSGAYEQYF
CDR3 DNA: TGTGCCAGCAGTGGAGCCTACGAGCAGTACTTC

J gene: TRBJ2-2
D gene: -
clone size: few
V gene: TRBV7-9
CDR3 protein: CASQWAGGLFF
CDR3 DNA: TGTGCCAGCCAATGGGCAGGAGGGCTGTTTTTT

J gene: TRBJ1-3
D gene: -
clone size: -
V gene: TRBV28
CDR3 protein: CASKEQGLSGNTIYF
CDR3 DNA: TGTGCCAGCAAAGAGCAGGGACTTTCTGGAAACACCATATATTTT

J gene: TRBJ1-4
D gene: -
clone size: -
V gene: TRBV9
CDR3 protein: CASSPEPVVNEKLFF
CDR3 DNA: TGTGCCAGCAGCCCCGAACCTGTCGTTAATGAAAAACTGTTTTTT

J gene: TRBJ1-2
D gene: TRBD1
clone size: -
V gene: TRBV10-3
CDR3 protein: CAISGQGAGGYTF
CDR3 DNA: TGTGCCATCAGTGGACAGGGGGCCGGCGGCTACACCTTC

J gene: TRBJ2-1
D gene: TRBD2
clone size: -
V gene: TRBV6-4
CDR3 protein: CASSATSGSYNEQFF
CDR3 DNA: TGTGCCAGCAGTGCGACTAGCGGATCCTACAATGAGCAGTTCTTC

J gene: TRBJ1-1
D gene: TRBD1
clone size: -
V gene: TRBV19
CDR3 protein: CASSSLDRGNTEAFF
CDR3 DNA: TGTGCCAGTAGTTCACTGGACAGGGGGAACACTGAAGCTTTCTTT

J gene: TRBJ1-5
D gene: -
clone size: few
V gene: TRBV19
CDR3 protein: CASKHGNQPQHF
CDR3 DNA: TGTGCCAGTAAACACGGCAATCAGCCCCAGCATTTT

J gene: TRBJ2-7
D gene: TRBD2
clone size: medium-sized
V gene: TRBV7-9
CDR3 protein: CASSLTSGGYEQYF
CDR3 DNA: TGTGCCAGCAGCCTTACTAGCGGAGGCTACGAGCAGTACTTC

J gene: TRBJ2-1
D gene: -
clone size: -
V gene: TRBV30
CDR3 protein: CAWSVGHYNEQFF
CDR3 DNA: TGTGCCTGGAGTGTAGGGCACTACAATGAGCAGTTCTTC

J gene: TRBJ2-7
D gene: -
clone size: -
V gene: TRBV6-5
CDR3 protein: CASRRQLPYEQYF
CDR3 DNA: TGTGCCAGCAGGAGACAGCTTCCCTACGAGCAGTACTTC

J gene: TRBJ2-1
D gene: TRBD1
clone size: -
V gene: TRBV28
CDR3 protein: CASSFGQGARIEQFF
CDR3 DNA: TGTGCCAGCAGTTTCGGGCAGGGGGCGCGGATTGAGCAGTTCTTC

J gene: TRBJ2-4
D gene: -
clone size: -
V gene: TRBV7-9
CDR3 protein: CASSSREIRAKNIQYF
CDR3 DNA: TGTGCCAGCAGCTCCCGGGAAATTCGAGCCAAAAACATTCAGTACTTC

J gene: TRBJ2-2
D gene: -
clone size: -
V gene: TRBV14
CDR3 protein: CASSQLGNTGELFF
CDR3 DNA: TGTGCCAGCAGCCAACTAGGGAACACCGGGGAGCTGTTTTTT